Listed below are T cell receptor beta chains from one sample, sequenced in a study of identical twins' blood T cells. MiXCR, applied by TCRdb to the 5' RACE reads, yields one record per CDR3 protein. Of hundreds of thousands of distinct CDR3 sequences listed, 28% are singletons. Material for sequencing was PBMCs. These receptors all come from a woman aged 18-55 years in good health. CDR3s leave out the opening cysteine and the closing phenylalanine or tryptophan.

v_gene: TRBV28; j_gene: TRBJ1-4; CDR3aa: ASSIQGDEKLF
v_gene: TRBV20-1; j_gene: TRBJ2-1; CDR3aa: SASGVSSYNEQF
v_gene: TRBV29-1; j_gene: TRBJ1-1; CDR3aa: SGARDTEAF
v_gene: TRBV7-2; j_gene: TRBJ2-5; CDR3aa: ASSPLGLAEGTQY
v_gene: TRBV11-2; j_gene: TRBJ2-7; CDR3aa: ASSSISGTSANYEQY
v_gene: TRBV20-1; j_gene: TRBJ2-1; CDR3aa: SARGSGKIYNEQF
v_gene: TRBV29-1; j_gene: TRBJ1-2; CDR3aa: SVGPHT
v_gene: TRBV6-1; j_gene: TRBJ1-5; CDR3aa: ASSERQGQLQPQH
v_gene: TRBV14; j_gene: TRBJ1-2; CDR3aa: ASSGQGFYGCT
v_gene: TRBV5-1; j_gene: TRBJ1-1; CDR3aa: ASSSMMNTEAF
v_gene: TRBV9; j_gene: TRBJ1-1; CDR3aa: GSSVAPMKTEAF
v_gene: TRBV11-3; j_gene: TRBJ2-2; CDR3aa: ASSLGSQNTGELF
v_gene: TRBV12-3/TRBV12-4; j_gene: TRBJ1-2; CDR3aa: ASATGASGYT
v_gene: TRBV10-1; j_gene: TRBJ1-3; CDR3aa: TSSEEVGENSGNTIY
v_gene: TRBV5-1; j_gene: TRBJ1-6; CDR3aa: ASSSENNSPLH
v_gene: TRBV9; j_gene: TRBJ1-1; CDR3aa: ASSVDGRRRAF
v_gene: TRBV19; j_gene: TRBJ1-1; CDR3aa: ASSIRTANTEAF
v_gene: TRBV6-1; j_gene: TRBJ1-1; CDR3aa: ASRHGRIEAF
v_gene: TRBV20-1; j_gene: TRBJ2-1; CDR3aa: SARAGEGEQF
v_gene: TRBV4-1; j_gene: TRBJ2-1; CDR3aa: ASSGTSGDNEQF
v_gene: TRBV7-2; j_gene: TRBJ1-5; CDR3aa: ASSPFSNQPQH
v_gene: TRBV5-1; j_gene: TRBJ2-7; CDR3aa: ASRGQGIYEQY
v_gene: TRBV25-1; j_gene: TRBJ2-2; CDR3aa: ASSEQTSGVTGELF
v_gene: TRBV12-3/TRBV12-4; j_gene: TRBJ1-1; CDR3aa: ASSFPSQVNTEAF
v_gene: TRBV14; j_gene: TRBJ2-7; CDR3aa: ASSQQITYEQY
v_gene: TRBV2; j_gene: TRBJ1-1; CDR3aa: ASGDRGTGNTEAF
v_gene: TRBV20-1; j_gene: TRBJ2-2; CDR3aa: SARALGGQSGELF
v_gene: TRBV5-8; j_gene: TRBJ1-4; CDR3aa: ASCSSPEEEKLF
v_gene: TRBV7-2; j_gene: TRBJ2-4; CDR3aa: ASREIGLAKNIQY
v_gene: TRBV5-6; j_gene: TRBJ2-5; CDR3aa: ASSSGSERTQY
v_gene: TRBV20-1; j_gene: TRBJ1-2; CDR3aa: SARGGYYGYT
v_gene: TRBV10-3; j_gene: TRBJ2-7; CDR3aa: AIRSGDLLYEQY
v_gene: TRBV5-4; j_gene: TRBJ2-7; CDR3aa: ASSSPGLALNEQY
v_gene: TRBV7-9; j_gene: TRBJ1-4; CDR3aa: ASSLLRNEKLF
v_gene: TRBV20-1; j_gene: TRBJ1-6; CDR3aa: SARTGSPYSPLH
v_gene: TRBV20-1; j_gene: TRBJ2-5; CDR3aa: SASPRQGIGTQY
v_gene: TRBV5-1; j_gene: TRBJ2-1; CDR3aa: ASRRGRAHDEQF
v_gene: TRBV18; j_gene: TRBJ2-2; CDR3aa: ASSATAGASGELF
v_gene: TRBV20-1; j_gene: TRBJ1-1; CDR3aa: SAGAHMNTEAF
v_gene: TRBV29-1; j_gene: TRBJ2-7; CDR3aa: SVGTASYEQY
v_gene: TRBV2; j_gene: TRBJ2-2; CDR3aa: ASRGYYTGELF
v_gene: TRBV20-1; j_gene: TRBJ2-3; CDR3aa: SARIPSVGTGDTQY
v_gene: TRBV10-3; j_gene: TRBJ2-1; CDR3aa: AISETYEQF
v_gene: TRBV6-6; j_gene: TRBJ1-1; CDR3aa: ASSYPRDRGVAEAF
v_gene: TRBV14; j_gene: TRBJ1-2; CDR3aa: ASSQDGEYYGYT
v_gene: TRBV3-1; j_gene: TRBJ1-5; CDR3aa: DPEQGKPQH
v_gene: TRBV7-9; j_gene: TRBJ1-3; CDR3aa: ASSLAAGGPGNTIY
v_gene: TRBV12-3/TRBV12-4; j_gene: TRBJ2-1; CDR3aa: ASSLLRGEVEQF
v_gene: TRBV20-1; j_gene: TRBJ2-1; CDR3aa: SATGLAGGSNEQF
v_gene: TRBV29-1; j_gene: TRBJ2-2; CDR3aa: SVQGVTGELF
v_gene: TRBV20-1; j_gene: TRBJ1-2; CDR3aa: RAGQGAVVSYGYT
v_gene: TRBV6-2/TRBV6-3; j_gene: TRBJ1-1; CDR3aa: ASTTGRGNTEAF
v_gene: TRBV7-9; j_gene: TRBJ2-1; CDR3aa: ASSPGQGYFEQF
v_gene: TRBV25-1; j_gene: TRBJ2-5; CDR3aa: ASSWDRNRETQY
v_gene: TRBV28; j_gene: TRBJ1-1; CDR3aa: ASTKEEVWNTEAF
v_gene: TRBV20-1; j_gene: TRBJ1-1; CDR3aa: SARDLRAEAF